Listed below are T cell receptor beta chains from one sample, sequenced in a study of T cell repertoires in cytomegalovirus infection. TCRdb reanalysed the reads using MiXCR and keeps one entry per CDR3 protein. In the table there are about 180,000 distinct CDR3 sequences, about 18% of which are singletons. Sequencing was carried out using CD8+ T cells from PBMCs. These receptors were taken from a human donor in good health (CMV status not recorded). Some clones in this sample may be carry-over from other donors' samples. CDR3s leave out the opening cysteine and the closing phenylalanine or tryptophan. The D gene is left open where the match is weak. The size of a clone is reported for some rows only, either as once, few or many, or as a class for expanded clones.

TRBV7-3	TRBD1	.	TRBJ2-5	ASSLTTGGLETQY
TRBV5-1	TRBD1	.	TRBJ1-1	ASSSAQGVPTEAF
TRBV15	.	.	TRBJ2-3	ATSRDYYSTQY
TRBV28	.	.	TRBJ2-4	ASSFGGGAISKNIQY
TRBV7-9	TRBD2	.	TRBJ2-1	ASTVSGGGGDEQF
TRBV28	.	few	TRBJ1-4	AAGGSRQGEKLF
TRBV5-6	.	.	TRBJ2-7	ASSNPGRSSYEQY
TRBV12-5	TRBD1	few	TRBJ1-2	ASAPGTGPRPYGYT
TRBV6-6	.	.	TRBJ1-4	ASTSLDTEKLF
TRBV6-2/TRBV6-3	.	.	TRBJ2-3	ASSYVLGALGRDTQY
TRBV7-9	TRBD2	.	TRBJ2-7	ASTRRTDDGRGPYEQY
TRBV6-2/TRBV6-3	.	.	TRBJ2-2	ASSPALSTGELF
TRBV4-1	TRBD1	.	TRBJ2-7	ASTRWTGDYEQY
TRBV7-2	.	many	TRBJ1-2	ASSFIPRDGYT
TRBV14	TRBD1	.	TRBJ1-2	ASSQLTGGKGGYT
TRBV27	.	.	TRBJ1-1	ASSFQAHTEAF
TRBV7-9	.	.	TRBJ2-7	ASRGDGPSYEQY
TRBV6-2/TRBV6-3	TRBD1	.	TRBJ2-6	ASLSRDRALSGANVLT
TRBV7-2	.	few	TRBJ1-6	ACSASGAANSPLH
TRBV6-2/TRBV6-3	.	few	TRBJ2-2	ASSYGLDTGELF
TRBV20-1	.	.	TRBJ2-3	SASLQGTDTQY
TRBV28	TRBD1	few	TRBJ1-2	ASSPGTGGRTNYGYT
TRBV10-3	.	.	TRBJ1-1	ASQENTEAF
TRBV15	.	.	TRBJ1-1	ATSSSLSVKTEAF
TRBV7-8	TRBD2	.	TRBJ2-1	ASSLEPGREYNEQF
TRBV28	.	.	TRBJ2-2	ASSPQLNTGELF
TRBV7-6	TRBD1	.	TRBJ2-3	ASSLMDRGTDTQY
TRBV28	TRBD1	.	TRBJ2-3	ASSPGTGGQDTQY
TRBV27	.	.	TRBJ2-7	ASSLGGGPREQY
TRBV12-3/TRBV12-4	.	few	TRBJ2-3	ASSSVATHTQY
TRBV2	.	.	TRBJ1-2	ASSGKTLGYT
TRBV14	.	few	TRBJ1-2	ASSHSDTFYGYT